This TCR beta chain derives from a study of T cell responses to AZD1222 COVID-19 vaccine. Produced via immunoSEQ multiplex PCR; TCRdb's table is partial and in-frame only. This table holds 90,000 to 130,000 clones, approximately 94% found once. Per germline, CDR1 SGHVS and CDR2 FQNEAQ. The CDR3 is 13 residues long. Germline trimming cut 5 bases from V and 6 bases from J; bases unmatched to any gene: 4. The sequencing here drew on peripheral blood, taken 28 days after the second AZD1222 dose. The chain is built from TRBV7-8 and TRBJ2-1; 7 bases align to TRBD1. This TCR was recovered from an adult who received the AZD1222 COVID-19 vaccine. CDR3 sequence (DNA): TGTGCCAGCAGCCGAGACAGGGCCAATGAGCAGTTCTTC. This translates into CASSRDRANEQFF. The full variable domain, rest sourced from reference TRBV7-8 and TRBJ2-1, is GAGVSQSPRYKVAKRGQDVALRCDPISGHVSLFWYQQALGQGPEFLTYFQNEAQLDKSGLPSDRFFAERPEGSVSTLKIQRTQQEDSAVYLCASSRDRANEQFFGPGTRLTVL.